The 16 T cell receptor beta chains listed next were all sequenced from one sample in a study of blood T cells in healthy people across ages. Sample-barcoded 5' priming and a J-beta primer mix drove a second PCR of 7 to 11 cycles. TCRdb itself ran the 5' RACE reads through MiXCR, one entry per CDR3 protein. The profile covers over 1,500,000 distinct CDR3 sequences, with about 49% appearing a single time and 2% to 2.5% taken by the ten largest. Source material: blood. These receptor sequences come from a woman between 35 and 50 years old in good health.

Remarks on this clonotype: Germline and junction disagree at one end, which may indicate a read error. CDR3 in DNA: TGTGCCACCAGTGATTCCAGGGGCACAGATGCGCAGTATTTT. Translation: CATSDSRGTDAQYF. J is TRBJ2-3 and V is TRBV24-1; perhaps TRBD1 as D (6 bases). The CDR3 contains 14 residues. Looked up from germline, CDR1 is KGHDR and CDR2 is SFDVKD.

A few counts support this clonotype. The chain combines TRBV7-2 with TRBJ2-5; 8 bases align to TRBD2. The CDR3 has 19 residues. V gave up 5 bases and J gave up 6 bases; unmatched junction bases: 23. Per the germline V gene, CDR1 is SGHTA and CDR2 is FQGNSA. CDR3 in amino acids: CASSDLELAGGDRLKTQYF. The CDR3, as DNA: TGTGCCAGCAGCGACTTAGAACTAGCCGGGGGGGACCGGTTGAAGACCCAGTACTTC.

The chain is built from TRBV12-3 or TRBV12-4 and TRBJ2-5; 7 nucleotides align to TRBD2. The end of the DNA is better explained by TRBJ2-7, so the J call may be wrong. The length of the CDR3 is 15 residues. CDR3 in DNA: TGTGCCAGCAGTTTGGGAGGGGCTCCCTCCTACGAGCAGTACTTC. Protein: CASSLGGAPSYEQYF.

The rearrangement uses TRBV15 and TRBJ2-7; tentatively, D is TRBD1 (6 bases). This CDR3 comprises 15 residues. The germline V gene encodes CDR1 LNHNV and CDR2 YYDKDF (reference sequence). V lost 4 bases, J lost 5 bases, and 18 bases lay in between. CDR3: CATSTESDRLDEQYF. CDR3 coding DNA: TGTGCCACCAGCACGGAGTCGGACAGATTGGACGAGCAGTACTTC.

This rearrangement joins TRBV25-1 to TRBJ2-4; 11 bases fit TRBD1. The CDR3 contains 15 residues. J gave up 6 bases and V 4 bases, and 5 bases lay outside the gene matches. Germline V gene sequence: CDR1 MGHDK, CDR2 SYGVNS. The CDR3 reads CASSGGQGEVNIQYF. The CDR3 coding sequence is TGTGCCAGCAGTGGGGGACAGGGGGAAGTAAACATTCAGTACTTC.

The chain couples TRBV4-2 to TRBJ2-1; 9 bases map to TRBD2. This CDR3 has 15 amino acids. Germline-derived CDR1 and CDR2 are LGHNA and YNFKEQ. V lost 0 bases, J lost 7 bases, and 4 bases stayed unmatched. For the CDR3, the DNA is TGTGCCAGCAGCCAAGAAGCGGGGGGCCCGAATGAGCAGTTCTTC. The encoded protein is CASSQEAGGPNEQFF.

This clonotype was counted between two and nine times. V gene TRBV25-1 combines with J gene TRBJ1-2, with TRBD1 identical over 7 bases. Trimming removed 3 bases from V and 4 bases from J; junction bases left unmatched: 8. From germline, CDR1 is MGHDK and CDR2 SYGVNS. The CDR3 totals 15 residues. The CDR3 region is CASSESSAGGYGYTF. The CDR3 nucleotides are TGTGCCAGCAGTGAGTCCTCAGCAGGGGGCTATGGCTACACCTTC.

This clonotype was counted ten times or more. This sequence joins TRBV4-3 and TRBJ2-6; no definite D call. Germline CDR1 LGHNA, CDR2 YSLEER. There are 12 residues in the CDR3. Trimming cost V 8 bases and J 0 bases, with 2 bases left between them. The CDR3 is CASLSGANVLTF. CDR3 coding DNA: TGCGCCAGCCTCTCTGGGGCCAACGTCCTGACTTTC.

This chain links TRBV14 with TRBJ2-6; D is unclear. This CDR3 contains 17 residues. The germline gives CDR1 SGHDN, CDR2 FVKESK. V was clipped by 4 bases and J by 2 bases, with 15 bases between them. The CDR3, as DNA: TGTGCCAGCAGCCGATCCTTTGGGGAACCTGGGGCCAACGTCCTGACTTTC. Its protein product is CASSRSFGEPGANVLTF.

V usage is TRBV11-1 and J usage is TRBJ2-5, with D uncertain. The V end was cut by 2 bases, the J end by 5 bases, with 12 bases between. In germline, CDR1 is SGHAT, CDR2 FQDESV (reference sequence). CDR3 length: 14 amino acids. The CDR3 coding sequence is TGTGCCAGCAGCTTACACGGCCTACGGGAGACCCAGTACTTC. Protein: CASSLHGLRETQYF.

The chain is built from TRBV7-2 and TRBJ2-1; 12 bases map to TRBD2. V gave up 5 bases and J gave up 5 bases; unmatched junction bases: 7. Per the germline V gene, CDR1 is SGHTA and CDR2 is FQGNSA. There are 16 residues in the CDR3. The CDR3 bases are TGTGCCAGCAGCCGCCTACTAGCGGGGGGCAACAATGAGCAGTTCTTC. Translating it yields CASSRLLAGGNNEQFF.

This clonotype was detected only a few times. The chain couples TRBV6-5 to TRBJ2-1, with 9 bases aligning to TRBD2. Trimming removed 6 bases from V and 10 bases from J; junction bases left unmatched: 13. Germline CDR1 reads MNHEY; CDR2 reads SVGAGI. The CDR3 is made up of 15 amino acids. The CDR3 spells CASSPPRGGALEQFF. In DNA form, the CDR3 reads TGTGCCAGCAGCCCACCTCGCGGGGGGGCTTTGGAGCAGTTCTTC.

The V and J genes are TRBV20-1 and TRBJ2-3; maybe TRBD2 (5 bases). In germline, CDR1 is DFQATT, CDR2 SNEGSKA (reference sequence). With 3 bases removed from V and 6 bases from J, the gap between germline ends came to 10 bases. The CDR3 runs 12 residues. CDR3 nucleotides: TGCAGTGCTAGCGGGGAAGGGGATACGCAGTATTTT. It encodes CSASGEGDTQYF.

The rearrangement joins TRBV6-2 or TRBV6-3 to TRBJ2-7; D gene unclear. V gave up 2 bases and J gave up 2 bases, with 13 bases separating them. The germline V gene has CDR1 MNHEY and CDR2 SVGEGT. This CDR3 is 15 amino acids long. CDR3 protein: CASSYRQAITYEQYF. The CDR3 DNA follows: TGTGCCAGCAGTTACAGGCAGGCGATAACCTACGAGCAGTACTTC.

This chain's CDR3 is CASSGSAGISYEQYF. The CDR3 bases are TGCGCCAGCAGCGGGTCGGCGGGGATCTCCTACGAGCAGTACTTC. The chain links TRBV4-1 to TRBJ2-7, with a tentative D call TRBD2 (6 bases). V lost 5 bases and J lost 0, with 14 bases in between. The V gene's germline CDR1 is MGHRA and CDR2 YSYEKL. CDR3 length: 15 residues.

The CDR3: CASSSWTSGGAADTQYF. CDR3 nucleotide sequence: TGTGCCAGCAGCTCATGGACTAGCGGGGGGGCGGCAGATACGCAGTATTTT. This chain uses TRBV7-9 with TRBJ2-3, with TRBD2 matching 15 bases. J lost 4 bases, V lost 4 bases, and 6 bases had no gene match. CDR3 length: 17 residues. In germline, CDR1 is SEHNR, CDR2 FQNEAQ (reference sequence).